This T cell receptor (beta chain) derives from a study of cytomegalovirus exposure and HLA in healthy donors. Study outcomes and limitations: Cytomegalovirus-associated status was assigned to 150 to 200 TCR beta chains. In a later analysis, at a false discovery rate of 0.05, about 17,000 TCR beta sequences matched HLA alleles.

PCR was performed using 60 Vbeta and 13 Jbeta primers. The table came from immunoSEQ multiplex PCR; TCRdb's copy has only in-frame clones and leaves some out. The sample has 150,000 to 200,000 clones, around four fifths seen once. This clone was seen only a few times. The antigen remains unidentified. CDR1 SGHTA and CDR2 FQGNSA come from the germline V gene. The length of the CDR3 is 19 residues. V was pared by 4 bases and J by 0 bases, with 12 bases of the junction left unmatched. The TCR comes from a woman aged 25 to 39 in good health and CMV-seronegative. The chain combines TRBV7-2 with TRBJ2-1, with TRBD2 matching 10 bases. The sequenced sample was PBMCs. The CDR3 DNA reads TGTGCCAGCAGCTCCCCGACTAGCGGGCAATTTAGCTCCTACAATGAGCAGTTCTTC. It specifies CASSSPTSGQFSSYNEQFF.